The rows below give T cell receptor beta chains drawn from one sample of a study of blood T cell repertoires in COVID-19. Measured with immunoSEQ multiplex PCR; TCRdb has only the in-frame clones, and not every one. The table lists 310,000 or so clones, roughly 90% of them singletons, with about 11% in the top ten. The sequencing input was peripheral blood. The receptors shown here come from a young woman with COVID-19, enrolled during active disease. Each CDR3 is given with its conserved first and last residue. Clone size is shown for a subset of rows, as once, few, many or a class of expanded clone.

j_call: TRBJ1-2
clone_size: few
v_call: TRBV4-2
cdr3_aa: CASSQDRGLDGYTF

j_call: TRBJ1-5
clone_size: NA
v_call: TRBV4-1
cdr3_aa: CASSQVGGGSNQPQHF

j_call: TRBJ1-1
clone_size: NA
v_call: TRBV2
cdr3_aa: CASSEYGQGIEAFF

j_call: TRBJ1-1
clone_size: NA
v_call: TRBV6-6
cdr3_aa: CASSYRGGLTEAFF

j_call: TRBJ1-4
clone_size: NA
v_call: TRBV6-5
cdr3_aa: CASSLQIRANEKLFF

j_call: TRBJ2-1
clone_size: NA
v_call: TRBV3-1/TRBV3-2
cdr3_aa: CASSRSASYNEQFF

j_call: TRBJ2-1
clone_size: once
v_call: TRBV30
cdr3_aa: CAWSLPGLAVYNEQFF

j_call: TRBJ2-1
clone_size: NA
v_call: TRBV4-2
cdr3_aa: CASSLKRLAGVVEQFF

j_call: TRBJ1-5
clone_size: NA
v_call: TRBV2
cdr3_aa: CASSEIQGQQPQHF

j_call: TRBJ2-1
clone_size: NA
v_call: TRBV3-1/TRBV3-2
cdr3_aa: CASSQNRNEQFF

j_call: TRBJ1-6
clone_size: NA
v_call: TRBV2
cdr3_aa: CASHDRGVSPLHF

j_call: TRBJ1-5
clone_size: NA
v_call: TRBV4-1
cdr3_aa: CASSQDRDREPTYSNQPQHF

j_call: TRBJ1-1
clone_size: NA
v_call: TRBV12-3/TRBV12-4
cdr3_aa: CASSLLENEAFF

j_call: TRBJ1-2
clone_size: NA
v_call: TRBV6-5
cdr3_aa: CASSYSSPIEGYTF

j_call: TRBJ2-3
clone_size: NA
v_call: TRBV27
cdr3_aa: CASSPPLARSTDTQYF

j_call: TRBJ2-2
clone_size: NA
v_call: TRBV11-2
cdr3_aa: CASNPGRAFAGELFF

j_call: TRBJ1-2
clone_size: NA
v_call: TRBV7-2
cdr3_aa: CASSLVGKADAGGYTF

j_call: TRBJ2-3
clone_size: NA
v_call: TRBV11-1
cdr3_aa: CASSLDRGTDTQYF

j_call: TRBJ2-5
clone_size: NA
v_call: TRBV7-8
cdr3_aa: CASSSPGETQYF

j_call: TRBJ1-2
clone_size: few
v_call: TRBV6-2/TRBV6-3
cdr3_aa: CASSYFGTSHYGYTF

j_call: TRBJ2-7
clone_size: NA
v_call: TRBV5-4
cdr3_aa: CASSGTGDFEQYF

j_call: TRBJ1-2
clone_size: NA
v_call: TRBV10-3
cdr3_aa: CAINEAAGQGAPGYTF

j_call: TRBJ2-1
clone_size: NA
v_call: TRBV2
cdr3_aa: CASSLAGAVPEQFF

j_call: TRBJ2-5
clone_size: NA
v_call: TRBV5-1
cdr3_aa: CASTTGGAGETQYF

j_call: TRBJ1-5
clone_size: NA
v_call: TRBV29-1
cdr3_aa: CSVEAGGGGGNQPQHF

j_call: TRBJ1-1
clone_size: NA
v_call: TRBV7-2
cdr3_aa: CASSPGERGTEAFF

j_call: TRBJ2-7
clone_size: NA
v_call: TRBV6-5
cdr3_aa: CASSKHQSYYEQYF

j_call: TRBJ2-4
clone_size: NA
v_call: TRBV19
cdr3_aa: CASSIEGVNIQYF